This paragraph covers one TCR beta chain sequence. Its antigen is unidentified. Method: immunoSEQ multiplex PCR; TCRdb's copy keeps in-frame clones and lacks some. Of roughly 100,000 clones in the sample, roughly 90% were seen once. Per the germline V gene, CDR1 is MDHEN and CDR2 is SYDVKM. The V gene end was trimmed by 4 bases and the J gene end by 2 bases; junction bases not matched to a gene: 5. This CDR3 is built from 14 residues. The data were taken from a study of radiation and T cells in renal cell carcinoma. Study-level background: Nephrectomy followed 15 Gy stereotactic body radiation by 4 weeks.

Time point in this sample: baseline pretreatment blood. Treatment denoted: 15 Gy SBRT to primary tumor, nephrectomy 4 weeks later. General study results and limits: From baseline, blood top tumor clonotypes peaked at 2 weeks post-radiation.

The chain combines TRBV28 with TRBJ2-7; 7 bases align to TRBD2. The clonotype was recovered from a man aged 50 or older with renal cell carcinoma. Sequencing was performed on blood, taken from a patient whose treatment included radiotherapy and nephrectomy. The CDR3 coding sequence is TGTGCCAGCAGTTACCCGGGACTACCCTACGAGCAGTACTTC. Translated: CASSYPGLPYEQYF.